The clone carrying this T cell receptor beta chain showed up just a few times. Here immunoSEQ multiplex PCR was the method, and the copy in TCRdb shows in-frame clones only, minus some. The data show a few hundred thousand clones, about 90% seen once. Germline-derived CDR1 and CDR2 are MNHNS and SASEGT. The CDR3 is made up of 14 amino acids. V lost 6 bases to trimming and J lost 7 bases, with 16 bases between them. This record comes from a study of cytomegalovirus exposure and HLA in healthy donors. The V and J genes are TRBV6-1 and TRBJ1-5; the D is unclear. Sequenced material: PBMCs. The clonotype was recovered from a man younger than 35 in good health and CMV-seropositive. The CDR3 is CASRRSGNTQPQHF. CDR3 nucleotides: TGTGCCAGCAGGAGGAGCGGTAATACCCAGCCCCAGCATTTT.